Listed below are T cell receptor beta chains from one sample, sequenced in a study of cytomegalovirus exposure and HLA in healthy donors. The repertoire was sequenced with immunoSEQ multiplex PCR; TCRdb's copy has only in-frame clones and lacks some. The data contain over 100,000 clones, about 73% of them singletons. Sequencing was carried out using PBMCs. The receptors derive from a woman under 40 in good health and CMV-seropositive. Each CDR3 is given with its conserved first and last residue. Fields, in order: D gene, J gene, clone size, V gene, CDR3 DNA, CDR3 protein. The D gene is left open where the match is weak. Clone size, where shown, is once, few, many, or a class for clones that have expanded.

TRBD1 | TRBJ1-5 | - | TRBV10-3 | TGTGCCATCAGTACTGGACAGGGGGACAATCAGCCCCAGCATTTT | CAISTGQGDNQPQHF
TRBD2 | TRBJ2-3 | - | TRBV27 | TGTGCCAGCAGTTCTCGGGCTAGCGGGGGAGTAAGCACAGATACGCAGTATTTT | CASSSRASGGVSTDTQYF
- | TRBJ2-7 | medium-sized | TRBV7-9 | TGTTCCAGCAGTTCGGACAGCTACGAGCAGTACTTC | CSSSSDSYEQYF
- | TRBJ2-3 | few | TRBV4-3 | TGCGCCAGCAGCCAAGAGGCCCGCTTCGGGGCAGATACGCAGTATTTT | CASSQEARFGADTQYF
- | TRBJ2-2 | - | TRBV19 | TGTGCCAGTATGACAATTAACACCGGGGAGCTGTTTTTT | CASMTINTGELFF
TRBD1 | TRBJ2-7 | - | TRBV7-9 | TGTGCCAGCAGCCAGACAGGGCCTTCTTACGAGCAGTACTTC | CASSQTGPSYEQYF
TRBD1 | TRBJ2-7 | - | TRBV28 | TGTGCCAGCAGTTCCTCCGGGACAGGGGCCCACGAGCAGTACTTC | CASSSSGTGAHEQYF
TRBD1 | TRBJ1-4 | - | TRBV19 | TGTGCCAGTAGTATAACGCCCGGGACAGGTTACGAAAAACTGTTTTTT | CASSITPGTGYEKLFF
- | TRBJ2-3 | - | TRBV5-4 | TGTGCCAGCAGCCCGCCCCCTCTAGCCCCTAGCACAGATACGCAGTATTTT | CASSPPPLAPSTDTQYF
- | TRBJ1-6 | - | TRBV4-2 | TGTGCCAGCAGCCAACCAGGGGTCCGTAATTCACCCCTCCACTTT | CASSQPGVRNSPLHF
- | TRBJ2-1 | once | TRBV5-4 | TGTGCCAGCAGCTTGGACCTAGTCTACAATGAGCAGTTCTTC | CASSLDLVYNEQFF
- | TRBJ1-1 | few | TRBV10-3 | TGTGCCATCAAGACAGGTTTCACTGAAGCTTTCTTT | CAIKTGFTEAFF
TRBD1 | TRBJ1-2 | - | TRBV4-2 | TGTGCCAGCAGCCAAGGGGTATCAGGGGGAGCGGACTATGGCTACACCTTC | CASSQGVSGGADYGYTF
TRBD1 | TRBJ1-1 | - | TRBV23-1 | TGCGCCAGCAGGCACACAGGGGTTTTCGCTGAAGCTTTCTTT | CASRHTGVFAEAFF
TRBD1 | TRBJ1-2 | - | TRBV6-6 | TGTGCCAGCAGCGCCGGACAGGGTTCCTATGGCTACACCTTC | CASSAGQGSYGYTF
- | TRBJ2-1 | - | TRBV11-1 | TGTGCCAGCAGCTTAGGCCGAGACAATGAGCAGTTCTTC | CASSLGRDNEQFF
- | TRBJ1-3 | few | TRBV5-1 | TGCGCCAGCAGCCCGGGGTCAGCTGGAAACACCATATATTTT | CASSPGSAGNTIYF
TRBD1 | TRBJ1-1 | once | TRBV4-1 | TGCGCCAGCAGCCAAGATGTCGGGACAGGGTTGAACACTGAAGCTTTCTTT | CASSQDVGTGLNTEAFF
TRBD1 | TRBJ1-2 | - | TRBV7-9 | TGTGCCAGCATCCCAGTGGGACAGGGCGGTGGCTACACCTTC | CASIPVGQGGGYTF
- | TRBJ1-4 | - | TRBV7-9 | TGTGCCAGCAGCTTCGGGTCCCCCTCGGGAAAACTGTTTTTT | CASSFGSPSGKLFF
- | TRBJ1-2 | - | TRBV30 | TGTGCCTGGAGGACCTCGGGGGGAATCGCTGGCTACACCTTC | CAWRTSGGIAGYTF
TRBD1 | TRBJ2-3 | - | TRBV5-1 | TGCGCCAGCAGAACGGATACAGGGGCGGATACGCAGTATTTT | CASRTDTGADTQYF
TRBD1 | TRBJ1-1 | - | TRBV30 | TGTGCCTGGGGGAACAGGGGTCGGAGCACTGAAGCTTTCTTT | CAWGNRGRSTEAFF
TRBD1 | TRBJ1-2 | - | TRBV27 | TGTGCCAGCAGCCCACAGGGGGCCAGGTTTGGCTACACCTTC | CASSPQGARFGYTF
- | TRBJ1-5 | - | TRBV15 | TGTGCCACCAGCAGGACAGCTTACAATCAGCCCCAGCATTTT | CATSRTAYNQPQHF
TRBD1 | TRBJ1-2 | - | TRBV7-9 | TGTGCCAGCAGCTTAGAGCCAAGGACAGGGAATGGCTACACCTTC | CASSLEPRTGNGYTF
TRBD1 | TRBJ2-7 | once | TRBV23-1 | TGCGCCAGCAGACTTGGACAGGGGCTGTCCTACGAGCAGTACTTC | CASRLGQGLSYEQYF
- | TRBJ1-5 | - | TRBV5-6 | TGTGCCAGCAGCCGAGGGAGCGCCTCGGAGCCCCAGCATTTT | CASSRGSASEPQHF
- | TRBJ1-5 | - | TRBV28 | TGTGCCAGCAGTTTATCGGGGGGGAATCAGCCCCAGCATTTT | CASSLSGGNQPQHF
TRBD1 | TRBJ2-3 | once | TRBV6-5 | TGTGCCAGCAGTCCCGGGACAGGAGGAGATACGCAGTATTTT | CASSPGTGGDTQYF
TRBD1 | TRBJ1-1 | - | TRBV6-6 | TGTGCCAGCACCTGGATGACAGGGGGCATAACTGAAGCTTTCTTT | CASTWMTGGITEAFF
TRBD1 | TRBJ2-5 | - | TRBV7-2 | TGTGCCAGCAGCTCAAAACAGGGGTGGTTTGAAGAGACCCAGTACTTC | CASSSKQGWFEETQYF
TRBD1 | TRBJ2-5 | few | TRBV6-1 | TGTGCCAGCAGTGTCAGGGGGCCAACAGGGAAGACCCAGTACTTC | CASSVRGPTGKTQYF
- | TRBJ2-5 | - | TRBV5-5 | TGTGCCAGCTCCAGGGCCCTCCAAGAGACCCAGTACTTC | CASSRALQETQYF
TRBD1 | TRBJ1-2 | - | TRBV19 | TGTGCCAGTACTACCGGGACAGATAACTATGGCTACACCTTC | CASTTGTDNYGYTF
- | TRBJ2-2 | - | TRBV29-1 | TGCAGCGTTGGGGCCCCCGCGACCGGGGAGCTGTTTTTT | CSVGAPATGELFF
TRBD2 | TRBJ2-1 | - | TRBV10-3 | TGTGCCAACGGGGAGCGGGGGGGCAACGGAGGGCAGTTCTTC | CANGERGGNGGQFF
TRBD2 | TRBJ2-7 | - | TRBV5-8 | TGTGCCAGCAGCCCGGGACTAGCGGGATCCTACGAGCAGTACTTC | CASSPGLAGSYEQYF
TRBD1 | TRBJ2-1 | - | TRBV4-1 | TGCGCCAGCAGCCATATGACAGGGGACAATGAGCAGTTCTTC | CASSHMTGDNEQFF
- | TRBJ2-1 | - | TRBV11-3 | TGTGCCAGCAGCTTAGGCGACACCTACAATGAGCAGTTCTTC | CASSLGDTYNEQFF
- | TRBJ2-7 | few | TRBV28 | TGTGCCAGCGGGGGGACCTACGAGCAGTACTTC | CASGGTYEQYF
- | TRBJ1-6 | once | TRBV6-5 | TGTGCCAGCAGCCGCGGGGAGTTGGGTCCCCTCCACTTT | CASSRGELGPLHF
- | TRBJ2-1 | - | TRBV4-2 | TGTGCCAGCAGCCAAGATAAATGGCGGTATTCTTACAATGAGCAGTTCTTC | CASSQDKWRYSYNEQFF
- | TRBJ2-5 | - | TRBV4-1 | TGCGCCAGCAGCCTCCGGGACTCCGAAGTCCAAGAGACCCAGTACTTC | CASSLRDSEVQETQYF
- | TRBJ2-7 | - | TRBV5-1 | TGCGCCAGCAGCCCCGAGGCAGGGTCTCACGAGCAGTACTTC | CASSPEAGSHEQYF
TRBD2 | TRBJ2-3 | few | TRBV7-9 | TGTGCCAGCAGCTCAGGACTAGCGGGGCTTAGCACAGATACGCAGTATTTT | CASSSGLAGLSTDTQYF